This section outlines one T cell receptor beta chain sequence together with its context. A much larger clone is a single base away; this may be a read error. This sample is part of a study of tumor and adjacent non-tumor tissue in lung cancer. As for the study in general: Stage I to III disease affected some 11 men and roughly 5 women aged roughly 30 to 80.

The template was RNA from unsorted bulk tissue. This non-tumor lung sample came from over 3 cm beyond the tumor edge. Chemotherapy-naive patients with new lung cancer underwent thoracic surgery in China, August–late 2014. A modified ARM-PCR protocol with three rounds of nested PCR amplified TCRbeta. Via MiXCR, TCRdb re-called the multiplex PCR reads, giving one row per CDR3 protein. The sample shows 44,000 or so distinct CDR3 sequences, around 67% of them seen only once. The receptor was derived from a woman aged 40 to 49 with non-small cell lung cancer. Specimen: distant non-tumor lung tissue.

CDR3 sequence reads: CASSLLVYNTDTQYF. The DNA of the CDR3 is TGCGCCAGCAGCTTGTTGGTGTACAACACAGATACGCAGTATTTT. The chain joins TRBV5-1 to TRBJ2-3, with D uncertain. This CDR3 is built from 15 residues. V lost 1 base, J lost 2 bases, and 11 bases lay in between. Germline V lookup: CDR1 SGHRS, CDR2 YFSETQ.